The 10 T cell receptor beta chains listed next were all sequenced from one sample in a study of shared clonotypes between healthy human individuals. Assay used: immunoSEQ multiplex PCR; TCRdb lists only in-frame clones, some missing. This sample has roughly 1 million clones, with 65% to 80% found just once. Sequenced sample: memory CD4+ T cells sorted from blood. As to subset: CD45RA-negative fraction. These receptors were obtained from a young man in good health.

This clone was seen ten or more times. The CDR3 sequence: CASRPSWGEMTEAFF. For the CDR3, the DNA is TGTGCCAGCAGACCAAGTTGGGGGGAGATGACTGAAGCTTTCTTT. This chain links TRBV2 with TRBJ1-1; D perhaps matches TRBD1 (5 bases). The ends were cut back, 6 bases at V and 5 bases at J, with 19 bases in the middle. Germline loops: CDR1 SNHLY, CDR2 FYNNEI. The CDR3 runs to 15 residues.

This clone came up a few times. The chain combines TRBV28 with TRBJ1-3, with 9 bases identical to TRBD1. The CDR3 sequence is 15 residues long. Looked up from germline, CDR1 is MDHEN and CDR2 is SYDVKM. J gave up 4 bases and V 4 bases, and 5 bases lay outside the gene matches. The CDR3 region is CASSSTGGLGNTIYF. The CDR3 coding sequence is TGTGCCAGCAGTTCCACAGGGGGCTTAGGAAACACCATATATTTT.

In DNA form, the CDR3 reads TGTGCCAGCAGCTACAGGGAGGAGCAGTACTTC. This encodes CASSYREEQYF. This rearrangement joins TRBV5-6 to TRBJ2-7, with a tentative D call TRBD1 (6 bases). Per the germline V gene, CDR1 is SGHDT and CDR2 is YYEEEE. Deletions cut 3 bases from V and 7 bases from J, with 8 bases between. The CDR3 extends over 11 amino acids.

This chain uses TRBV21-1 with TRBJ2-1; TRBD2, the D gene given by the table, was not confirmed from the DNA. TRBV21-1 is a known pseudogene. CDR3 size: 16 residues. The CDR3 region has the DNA TGTGCCAGCACCACGAGACTAGCGGGGTCCTACAATGAGCAGTTCTTC. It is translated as CASTTRLAGSYNEQFF.

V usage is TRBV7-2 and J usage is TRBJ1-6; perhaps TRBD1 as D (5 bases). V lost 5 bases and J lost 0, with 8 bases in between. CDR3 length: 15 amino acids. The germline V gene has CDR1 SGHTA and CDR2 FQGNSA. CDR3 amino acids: CASSRQSSYNSPLHF. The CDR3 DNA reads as TGTGCCAGCAGCAGACAGAGCTCCTATAATTCACCCCTCCACTTT.

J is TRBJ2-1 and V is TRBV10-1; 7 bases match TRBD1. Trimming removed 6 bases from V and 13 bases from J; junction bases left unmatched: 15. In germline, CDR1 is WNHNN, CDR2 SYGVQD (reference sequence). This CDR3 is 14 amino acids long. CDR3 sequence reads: CASSPGQSLEGQFF. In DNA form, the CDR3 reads TGCGCCAGCAGCCCGGGACAGTCCCTAGAGGGACAGTTCTTC.

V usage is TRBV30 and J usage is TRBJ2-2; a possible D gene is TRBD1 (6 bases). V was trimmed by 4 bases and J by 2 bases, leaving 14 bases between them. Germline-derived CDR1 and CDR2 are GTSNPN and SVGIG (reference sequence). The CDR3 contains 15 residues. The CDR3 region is CAWTQGFPNTGELFF. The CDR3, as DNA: TGTGCCTGGACCCAGGGGTTCCCTAACACCGGGGAGCTGTTTTTT.

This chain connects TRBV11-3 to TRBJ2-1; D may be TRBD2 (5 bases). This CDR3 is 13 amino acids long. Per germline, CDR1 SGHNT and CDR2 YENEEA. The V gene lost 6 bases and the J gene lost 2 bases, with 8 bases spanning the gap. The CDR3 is CASSSGTYNEQFF. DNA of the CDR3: TGTGCCAGCAGTTCGGGAACCTACAATGAGCAGTTCTTC.

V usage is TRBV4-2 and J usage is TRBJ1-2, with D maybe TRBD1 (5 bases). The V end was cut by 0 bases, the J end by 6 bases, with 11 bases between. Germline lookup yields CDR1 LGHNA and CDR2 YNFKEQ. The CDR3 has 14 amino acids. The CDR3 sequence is CASSQDWGEDGYTF. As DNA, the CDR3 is TGTGCCAGCAGCCAAGATTGGGGGGAGGATGGCTACACCTTC.

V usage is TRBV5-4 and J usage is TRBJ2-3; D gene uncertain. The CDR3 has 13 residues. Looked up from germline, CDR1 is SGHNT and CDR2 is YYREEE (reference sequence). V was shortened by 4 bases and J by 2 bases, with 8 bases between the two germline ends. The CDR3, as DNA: TGTGCCAGCAGCATTGCTAACACAGATACGCAGTATTTT. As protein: CASSIANTDTQYF.